The 26 T cell receptor beta chains given below trace back to one sample, sequenced in a study of blood T cell repertoires in COVID-19. Sequenced by immunoSEQ multiplex PCR; TCRdb stores in-frame clones only, minus some. The sample includes 50,000 to 75,000 clones, over 75% of them seen just once. What was sequenced was peripheral blood. These receptors all stem from a man aged 80 or over with active or convalescent COVID-19.

This clone was found a few times. This chain uses TRBV5-1 with TRBJ1-6; 7 positions match TRBD1. Trimming cost V 5 bases and J 10 bases; bases outside gene matches: 12. This CDR3 contains 15 residues. In germline, CDR1 is SGHRS, CDR2 YFSETQ. CDR3 protein: CASRPDDRVRSPLHF. The CDR3 nucleotides read TGCGCCAGCAGACCAGACGACAGGGTAAGGTCACCCCTCCACTTT.

By sample share, this clone is medium-sized. The chain uses TRBV5-4 and TRBJ1-4; tentatively, D is TRBD1 (6 bases). The CDR3 length is 15 residues. Trimming took 4 bases from V and 5 from J, leaving 15 bases between them. In germline, CDR1 is SGHNT, CDR2 YYREEE (reference sequence). The CDR3 protein is CASSPNRALNEKLFF. In nucleotides, the CDR3 is TGTGCCAGCAGCCCAAACAGGGCCCTAAATGAAAAACTGTTTTTT.

CDR3 nucleotide sequence: TGTGCCAGCAGCTTAAGCGGTGCTAGCGGGGGGTCCGCGTACGAGCAGTACTTC. Its translation: CASSLSGASGGSAYEQYF. The chain couples TRBV7-2 to TRBJ2-7; 11 bases fit TRBD2. Germline trimming cut 2 bases from V and 4 bases from J; bases unmatched to any gene: 13. The germline V gene has CDR1 SGHTA and CDR2 FQGNSA. The CDR3 is made up of 18 amino acids.

Concerning this clone itself: A read error may account for a junction end that differs from germline. The rearrangement joins TRBV4-2 to TRBJ1-2; D not resolved. The germline V gene has CDR1 LGHNA and CDR2 YNFKEQ. The CDR3 contains 12 residues. The CDR3 coding sequence is TGTGCCAGCAGCGTATCCCGACAAGATCTTTACTTC. Encoded protein: CASSVSRQDLYF.

The rearrangement links TRBV4-2 to TRBJ2-2; D remains unclear. V was shortened by 4 bases and J by 8 bases, with 8 bases between the two germline ends. The CDR3 extends over 12 amino acids. The V gene's germline CDR1 is LGHNA and CDR2 YNFKEQ. CDR3 region: CASSPDTGELFF. CDR3 DNA sequence: TGTGCCAGCAGCCCTGATACTGGGGAGCTGTTTTTT.

The rearrangement uses TRBV6-5 and TRBJ1-5; 7 bases are a match to TRBD1. After removal of 6 bases from V and 5 bases from J, the junction contained 10 bases not matched to a gene. This CDR3 contains 15 residues. Germline CDR1 is MNHEY and CDR2 is SVGAGI. The CDR3 DNA reads as TGTGCCAGCAGCTCCCGACAGGGTTTCCATCAGCCCCAGCATTTT. Translation: CASSSRQGFHQPQHF.

The rearrangement joins TRBV7-9 to TRBJ2-1; TRBD1 agrees at 10 bases. Germline loops: CDR1 SEHNR, CDR2 FQNEAQ (reference sequence). V lost 5 bases, J lost 0 bases, and 4 bases stayed unmatched. The CDR3 sequence is 16 residues long. The CDR3 DNA reads TGTGCCAGCAGCGGACAGGGGGGGTTCTCCTACAATGAGCAGTTCTTC. This gives the protein CASSGQGGFSYNEQFF.

The chain uses TRBV12-2 and TRBJ1-5. TRBV12-2 is a pseudogene segment. This CDR3 has 16 residues. The CDR3 nucleotides are TGTGCAAGTCGCTTGGGAGGGGACAATAGCAATCAGCCCCAGCATTTT. This codes for CASRLGGDNSNQPQHF.

The chain joins TRBV28 to TRBJ1-1; D not certain. This CDR3 has 16 amino acids. The germline V gene encodes CDR1 MDHEN and CDR2 SYDVKM. V lost 5 bases and J 5 bases, leaving 21 bases between the germline ends. DNA of the CDR3: TGTGCCAGCAGTGGAGGTTTTCGGGGAGGACGGACTGAAGCTTTCTTT. Its translation is CASSGGFRGGRTEAFF. Variable domain in full (rest from reference TRBV28 and TRBJ1-1): DVKVTQSSRYLVKRTGEKVFLECVQDMDHENMFWYRQDPGLGLRLIYFSYDVKMKEKGDIPEGYSVSREKKERFSLILESASTNQTSMYLCASSGGFRGGRTEAFFGQGTRLTVV.

This clone was detected only a few times. The rearrangement uses TRBV29-1 and TRBJ1-2; 7 nucleotides align to TRBD1. The CDR3 extends over 14 amino acids. Germline assignment: CDR1 SQVTM and CDR2 ANQGSEA. Losses at the gene ends were 0 bases for V and 8 bases for J; bases not matched to a gene: 9. Here the CDR3 DNA reads TGCAGCGTTGAAGACCCCGGACAGGACAGCGGCTACACCTTC. Translating gives CSVEDPGQDSGYTF.

This clone was recorded a few times. The CDR3 protein is CASSEYRGGGRETQYF. The DNA of the CDR3 is TGTGCCAGCAGTGAATATCGCGGGGGGGGCAGGGAGACCCAGTACTTC. The rearrangement links TRBV25-1 to TRBJ2-5; TRBD2 matches at 9 bases. The CDR3 loop spans 16 amino acids. CDR1 is MGHDK, CDR2 SYGVNS, per germline. V lost 0 bases to trimming and J lost 5 bases; unmatched junction nucleotides: 7.

The chain combines TRBV3-1 (or the pseudogene TRBV3-2) with TRBJ1-2; 7 bases match TRBD1. There are 16 residues in the CDR3. V gave up 4 bases and J gave up 7 bases; unmatched junction bases: 15. CDR1 is LGHDT, CDR2 YNNKEL, per germline (reference sequence). The CDR3 loop reads CASSLSVGRGVGGYTF. CDR3 DNA sequence: TGTGCCAGCAGCCTCTCAGTCGGCAGGGGGGTTGGTGGCTACACCTTC.

A single count supports this clone. V and J are TRBV28 and TRBJ1-1; a weak D match, TRBD1 (6 bases). This CDR3 is 19 amino acids long. The V gene lost 6 bases and the J gene lost 1 base, with 27 bases spanning the gap. Germline CDR1 is MDHEN and CDR2 is SYDVKM. The CDR3 DNA is TGTGCCAGCAGCAAAACTGTTACGGGCTACAGGGAGAGGAACACTGAAGCTTTCTTT. Protein: CASSKTVTGYRERNTEAFF. The full variable domain, in which reference TRBV28 and TRBJ1-1 provide the parts outside the CDR3, is DVKVTQSSRYLVKRTGEKVFLECVQDMDHENMFWYRQDPGLGLRLIYFSYDVKMKEKGDIPEGYSVSREKKERFSLILESASTNQTSMYLCASSKTVTGYRERNTEAFFGQGTRLTVV.

This clone was detected a few times. The chain employs TRBV3-1 (or the pseudogene TRBV3-2) and TRBJ2-5, with TRBD2 matching 14 bases. V lost 5 bases, J lost 5 bases, and 4 bases stayed unmatched. The CDR3 sequence is 15 residues long. Germline CDR1 and CDR2: LGHDT and YNNKEL (reference sequence). The CDR3 loop reads CASSSRTSGGETQYF. DNA of the CDR3: TGTGCCAGCAGCTCCCGGACTAGCGGGGGGGAGACCCAGTACTTC.

This rearrangement joins TRBV28 to TRBJ1-4; D gene uncertain. The CDR3 loop spans 13 amino acids. Germline CDR1 is MDHEN and CDR2 is SYDVKM. The V end was cut by 10 bases, the J end by 0 bases, with 9 bases between. The CDR3 bases are TGTGCCACCCGGGTAGCAACTAATGAAAAACTGTTTTTT. It is translated as CATRVATNEKLFF. Variable domain in full (rest from reference TRBV28 and TRBJ1-4): DVKVTQSSRYLVKRTGEKVFLECVQDMDHENMFWYRQDPGLGLRLIYFSYDVKMKEKGDIPEGYSVSREKKERFSLILESASTNQTSMYLCATRVATNEKLFFGSGTQLSVL.

The chain joins TRBV6-5 to TRBJ2-2; no reliable D call. The CDR3 contains 13 residues. Per the germline V gene, CDR1 is MNHEY and CDR2 is SVGAGI. V lost 9 bases to trimming and J lost 1 base, with 9 bases between them. The CDR3 is CASKELNTGELFF. The CDR3 DNA reads as TGTGCCAGTAAAGAGTTGAACACCGGGGAGCTGTTTTTT.

The chain is built from TRBV7-6 and TRBJ2-5; D not certain. The CDR3 extends over 15 amino acids. Trimming shortened V by 5 bases and J by 4 bases, and 17 bases separated the two germline ends. The germline CDR1 and CDR2 sequences are SGHVS and FNYEAQ. DNA of the CDR3: TGTGCCAGCAGCCCACCTCTATGGCGGAGAGAGACCCAGTACTTC. This translates into CASSPPLWRRETQYF.

This chain connects TRBV7-3 to TRBJ2-6; the match to TRBD1 covers 8 bases. Losses at the gene ends were 5 bases for V and 4 bases for J; bases not matched to a gene: 10. CDR1 is SGHTA, CDR2 FQGTGA, per germline. The CDR3 contains 17 residues. The CDR3: CASSRSGGASGANVLTF. The CDR3 DNA sequence: TGTGCCAGCAGCAGGTCAGGGGGCGCATCCGGGGCCAACGTCCTGACTTTC. The whole variable domain, filled in from reference TRBV7-3 and TRBJ2-6, reads GAGVSQTPSNKVTEKGKYVELRCDPISGHTALYWYRQSLGQGPEFLIYFQGTGAADDSGLPNDRFFAVRPEGSVSTLKIQRTERGDSAVYLCASSRSGGASGANVLTFGAGSRLTVL.

This clone occurred a few times. J is TRBJ2-3 and V is TRBV2; tentative D call: TRBD2 (6 bases). CDR3 length equals 15 residues. V was trimmed by 5 bases and J by 4 bases, leaving 16 bases between them. Germline CDR1 reads SNHLY; CDR2 reads FYNNEI. The CDR3 is CASSPGTPGPDTQYF. The CDR3 DNA reads TGTGCCAGCAGTCCCGGGACTCCAGGGCCAGATACGCAGTATTTT.

CDR3 DNA: TGTGCCAGTGACGGGGGATCCGGCGGGGAGCTGTTTTTT. Translated: CASDGGSGGELFF. This chain uses TRBV19 with TRBJ2-2; possible D gene TRBD2, 6 bases. Trimming removed 8 bases at V and 7 bases at J, with 14 bases between. The CDR3 contains 13 residues. CDR1 LNHDA and CDR2 SQIVND come from the germline V gene (reference sequence).

This clone has only one observation. V and J are TRBV7-8 and TRBJ1-5; a weak D match, TRBD1 (5 bases). Trimming took 1 base from V and 5 from J, leaving 15 bases between them. The CDR3 spans 16 residues. Germline V gives CDR1 SGHVS, CDR2 FQNEAQ. This chain's CDR3 is CASSLGGDRRYQPQHF. CDR3 nucleotide sequence: TGTGCCAGCAGCTTAGGAGGAGACAGAAGATATCAGCCCCAGCATTTT.

V is TRBV27 and J is TRBJ2-5; weak D call: TRBD2 (5 bases). Germline V CDR1 and CDR2: MNHEY, SMNVEV (reference sequence). This CDR3 spans 15 amino acids. The V gene lost 0 bases and the J gene lost 4 bases, with 12 bases spanning the gap. The CDR3 bases are TGTGCCAGCAGTTTATCTGCGATTGGGAGAGAGACCCAGTACTTC. Its protein product is CASSLSAIGRETQYF.

The chain carries TRBV2 and TRBJ2-7; 12 nucleotides line up with TRBD1. This CDR3 comprises 15 residues. CDR1 is SNHLY and CDR2 is FYNNEI in the germline V gene. The junction had 9 bases not matched to a gene; V was cut back by 7 bases and J by 5 bases. CDR3 sequence (DNA): TGTGCCAGCACACCGGGACAGGGGGCGATCCACGAGCAGTACTTC. Protein sequence: CASTPGQGAIHEQYF.

The chain uses TRBV30 and TRBJ1-1, with 7 bases matching TRBD1. The junction had 13 bases not matched to a gene; V was cut back by 3 bases and J by 0 bases. CDR1 is GTSNPN and CDR2 is SVGIG in the germline V gene (reference sequence). CDR3 length: 17 amino acids. CDR3 DNA: TGTGCCTGGAGGAGGGACAGACAAAGCCTTATGAACACTGAAGCTTTCTTT. Its protein is CAWRRDRQSLMNTEAFF.

This clone was recorded only once. This chain joins TRBV18 and TRBJ2-7, with 7 bases matching TRBD1. Germline V CDR1 and CDR2: KGHSH, LQKENI. This CDR3 contains 16 residues. The V segment lost 4 bases and the J segment 1 base; nucleotides outside the gene matches: 10. DNA for the CDR3: TGTGCCAGCTCACTGCAACCGGGACAGCAGTCCTACGAGCAGTACTTC. Its translation: CASSLQPGQQSYEQYF.

The chain is built from TRBV19 and TRBJ2-2; tentatively, D is TRBD2 (5 bases). V lost 3 bases, J lost 0 bases, and 11 bases lay in between. Germline loops: CDR1 LNHDA, CDR2 SQIVND (reference sequence). The CDR3 contains 16 residues. The CDR3 nucleotides read TGTGCCAGTAGTATGCCGAGCGGCGCGAACACCGGGGAGCTGTTTTTT. This gives the protein CASSMPSGANTGELFF.